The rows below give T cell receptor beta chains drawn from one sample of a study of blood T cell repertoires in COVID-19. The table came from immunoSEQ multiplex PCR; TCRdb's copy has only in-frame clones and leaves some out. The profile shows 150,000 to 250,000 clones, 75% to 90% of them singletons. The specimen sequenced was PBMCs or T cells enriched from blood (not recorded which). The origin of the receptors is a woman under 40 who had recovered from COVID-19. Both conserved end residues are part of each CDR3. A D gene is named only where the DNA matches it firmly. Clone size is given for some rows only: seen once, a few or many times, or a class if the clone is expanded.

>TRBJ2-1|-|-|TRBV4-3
CASSQGTAFNNEQFF
TGCGCCAGCAGCCAAGGGACAGCCTTCAACAATGAGCAGTTCTTC
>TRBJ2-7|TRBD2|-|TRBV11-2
CASSLLTGGASGFYEQYF
TGTGCCAGCAGCTTATTAACGGGGGGGGCTAGCGGGTTTTACGAGCAGTACTTC
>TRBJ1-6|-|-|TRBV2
CASEQNPNSPLHF
TGTGCCAGCGAACAGAATCCTAATTCACCCCTCCACTTT
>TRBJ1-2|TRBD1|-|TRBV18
CASSPGQLYGYTF
TGTGCCAGCTCGCCGGGACAGCTTTATGGCTACACCTTC
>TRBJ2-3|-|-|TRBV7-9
CASSLAAVLTDTQYF
TGTGCCAGCAGCTTGGCAGCGGTATTGACAGATACGCAGTATTTT
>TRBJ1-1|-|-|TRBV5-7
CASSPGEGKDEAFF
TGTGCCAGCAGCCCGGGGGAGGGCAAGGATGAAGCTTTCTTT
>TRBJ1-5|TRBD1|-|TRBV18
CASSPRRDREGQSQPQHF
TGTGCCAGCTCACCGCGGCGGGACAGGGAAGGGCAAAGCCAGCCCCAGCATTTT
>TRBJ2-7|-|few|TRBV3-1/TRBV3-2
CASSQGTEASEQYF
TGTGCCAGCAGCCAAGGGACAGAGGCTTCCGAGCAGTACTTC
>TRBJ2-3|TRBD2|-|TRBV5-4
CASSFSTSQADTQYF
TGTGCCAGCAGCTTTTCGACTAGCCAAGCAGATACGCAGTATTTT
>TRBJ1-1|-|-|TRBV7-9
CASSPGKAFF
TGTGCCAGCAGCCCAGGGAAAGCTTTCTTT
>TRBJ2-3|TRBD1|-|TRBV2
CASCAQTGRTDTQYF
TGTGCCAGCTGTGCCCAGACAGGGCGCACAGATACGCAGTATTTT
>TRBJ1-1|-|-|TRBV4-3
CASSRAGSEAFF
TGCGCCAGCAGCCGGGCCGGCTCGGAAGCTTTCTTT
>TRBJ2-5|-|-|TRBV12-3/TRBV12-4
CASSVGSRETQYF
TGTGCCAGCAGTGTGGGTAGCCGGGAGACCCAGTACTTC
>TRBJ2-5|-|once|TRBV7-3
CASSARDQETQYF
TGTGCCAGCAGCGCCCGGGATCAAGAGACCCAGTACTTC